This is a list of T cell receptor beta chains from one sample in a study of T cells in Graves' hyperthyroidism and ophthalmopathy. TCRdb reanalysed the multiplex PCR reads using MiXCR and keeps one entry per CDR3 protein. The repertoire includes around 420,000 distinct CDR3 sequences, around a sixth of them detected once, and roughly 7.7% sits in the top ten. The sequenced material came from blood. These receptors all stem from a young woman with Graves' hyperthyroidism. Both conserved end residues are trimmed from each CDR3.

V: TRBV29-1
J: TRBJ2-1
CDR3: SGGGLAGGSLDEQF

V: TRBV6-2/TRBV6-3
J: TRBJ1-1
CDR3: ASSYRLRETEAF

V: TRBV7-9
J: TRBJ2-3
CDR3: ASTNRGGWTDTQY

V: TRBV24-1
J: TRBJ2-2
CDR3: ATSDLGRTGELF

V: TRBV11-2
J: TRBJ2-1
CDR3: ASSDYPLSEQF

V: TRBV9
J: TRBJ1-3
CDR3: ASTRTGPGNTIY

V: TRBV7-2
J: TRBJ2-1
CDR3: ASSLEGADNNEQF

V: TRBV27
J: TRBJ2-7
CDR3: ASSLGTSGTHEQY

V: TRBV12-3/TRBV12-4
J: TRBJ2-1
CDR3: ASSSGLARNEQF

V: TRBV28
J: TRBJ2-1
CDR3: ASNSVRDRPNYSYNEQF

V: TRBV30
J: TRBJ2-2
CDR3: AWSRDRANTGELF